This T cell receptor (beta chain) is from a study of radiation and T cells in renal cell carcinoma. Clones were read by immunoSEQ multiplex PCR, and TCRdb kept only the in-frame ones, dropping some. The sample gives about 24,000 clones, 55% to 70% of which show up once; approximately 23% is in the top ten. The treatment: treatment-naive control, cytoreductive nephrectomy. This specimen was tumor tissue, taken from a patient whose treatment was nephrectomy without radiotherapy. This clonotype originated in a middle-aged man with renal cell carcinoma.

For the CDR3, the DNA is TGTGCCAGCAGCTTGGGCACAAATCAGCCCCAGCATTTT. Translation gives CASSLGTNQPQHF. The chain links TRBV5-6 to TRBJ1-5; no definite D call. V lost 0 bases, J lost 4 bases, and 5 bases lay in between. This CDR3 spans 13 amino acids. Germline V gene sequence: CDR1 SGHDT, CDR2 YYEEEE.